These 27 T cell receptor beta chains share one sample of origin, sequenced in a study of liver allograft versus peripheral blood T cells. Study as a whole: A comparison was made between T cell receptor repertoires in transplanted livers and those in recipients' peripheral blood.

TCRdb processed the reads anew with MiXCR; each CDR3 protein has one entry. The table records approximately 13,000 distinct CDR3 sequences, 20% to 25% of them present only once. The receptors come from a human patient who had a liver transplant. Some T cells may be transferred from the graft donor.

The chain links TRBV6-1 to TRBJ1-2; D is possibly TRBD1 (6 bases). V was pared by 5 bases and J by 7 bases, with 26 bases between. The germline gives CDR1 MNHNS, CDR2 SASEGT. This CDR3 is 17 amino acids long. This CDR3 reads CASSYGDGPYREAGYTF. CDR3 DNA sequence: TGTGCCAGCAGTTACGGAGACGGACCGTACAGGGAGGCTGGCTACACCTTC.

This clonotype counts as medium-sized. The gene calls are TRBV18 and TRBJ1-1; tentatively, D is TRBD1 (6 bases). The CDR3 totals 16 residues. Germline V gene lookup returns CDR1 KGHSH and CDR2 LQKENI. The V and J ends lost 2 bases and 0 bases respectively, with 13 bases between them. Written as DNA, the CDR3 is TGTGCCAGCTCACCAAAGGGGGGGACCTTGAACACTGAAGCTTTCTTT. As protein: CASSPKGGTLNTEAFF.

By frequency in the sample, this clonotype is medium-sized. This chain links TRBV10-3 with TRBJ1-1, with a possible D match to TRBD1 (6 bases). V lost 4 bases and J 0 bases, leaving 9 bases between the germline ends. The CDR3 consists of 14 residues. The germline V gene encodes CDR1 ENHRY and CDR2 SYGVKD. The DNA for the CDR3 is TGTGCCATCAGTGTTTACAGGGTGAACACTGAAGCTTTCTTT. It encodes CAISVYRVNTEAFF.

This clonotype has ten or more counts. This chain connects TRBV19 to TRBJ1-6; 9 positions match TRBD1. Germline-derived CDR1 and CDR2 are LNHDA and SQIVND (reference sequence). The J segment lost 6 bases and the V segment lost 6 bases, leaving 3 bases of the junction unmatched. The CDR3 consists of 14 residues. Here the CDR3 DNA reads TGTGCCAGTAGCTCGACAGGGGGTAATTCACCCCTCCACTTT. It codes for CASSSTGGNSPLHF.

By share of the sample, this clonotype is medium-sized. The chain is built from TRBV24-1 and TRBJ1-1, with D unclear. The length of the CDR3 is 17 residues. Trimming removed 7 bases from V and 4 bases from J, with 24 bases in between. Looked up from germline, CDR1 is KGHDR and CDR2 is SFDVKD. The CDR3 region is CATRDRPGGPSCTEAFF. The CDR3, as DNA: TGTGCCACCAGGGACCGGCCCGGTGGACCATCCTGCACTGAAGCTTTCTTT.

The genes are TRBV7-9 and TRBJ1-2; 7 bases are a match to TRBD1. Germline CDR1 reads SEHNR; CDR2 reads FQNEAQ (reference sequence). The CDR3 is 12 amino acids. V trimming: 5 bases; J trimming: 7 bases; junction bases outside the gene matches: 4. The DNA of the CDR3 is TGTGCCAGCAGCCCAGGGGGGCGTGGCTACACCTTC. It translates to CASSPGGRGYTF.

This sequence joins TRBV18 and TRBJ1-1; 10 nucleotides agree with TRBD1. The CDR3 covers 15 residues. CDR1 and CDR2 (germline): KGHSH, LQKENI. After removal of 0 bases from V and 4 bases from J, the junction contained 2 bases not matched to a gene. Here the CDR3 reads CASSPPGQGFTEAFF. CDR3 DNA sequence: TGTGCCAGCTCACCACCGGGACAGGGGTTCACTGAAGCTTTCTTT.

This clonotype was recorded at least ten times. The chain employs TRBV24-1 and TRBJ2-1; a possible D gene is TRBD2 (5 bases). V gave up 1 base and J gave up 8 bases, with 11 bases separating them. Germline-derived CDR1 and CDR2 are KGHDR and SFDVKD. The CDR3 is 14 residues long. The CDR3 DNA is TGTGCCACCAGTGATTTCGCGGGTGGAGATGAGCAGTTCTTC. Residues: CATSDFAGGDEQFF.

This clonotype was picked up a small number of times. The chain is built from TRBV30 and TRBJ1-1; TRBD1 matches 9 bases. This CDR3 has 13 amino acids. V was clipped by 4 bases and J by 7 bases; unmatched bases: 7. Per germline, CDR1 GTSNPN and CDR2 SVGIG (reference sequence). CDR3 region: CAWTASDRGEAFF. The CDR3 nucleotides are TGTGCCTGGACCGCTTCGGACAGGGGTGAAGCTTTCTTT. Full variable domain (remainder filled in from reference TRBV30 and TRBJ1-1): SQTIHQWPATLVQPVGSPLSLECTVEGTSNPNLYWYRQAAGRGLQLLFYSVGIGQISSEVPQNLSASRPQDRQFILSSKKLLLSDSGFYLCAWTASDRGEAFFGQGTRLTVV.

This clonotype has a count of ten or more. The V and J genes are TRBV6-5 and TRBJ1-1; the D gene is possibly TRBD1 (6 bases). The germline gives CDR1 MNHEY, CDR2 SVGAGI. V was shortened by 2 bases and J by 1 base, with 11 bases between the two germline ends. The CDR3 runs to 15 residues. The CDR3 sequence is CASSYHMTGNTEAFF. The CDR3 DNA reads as TGTGCCAGCAGTTACCATATGACAGGGAACACTGAAGCTTTCTTT.

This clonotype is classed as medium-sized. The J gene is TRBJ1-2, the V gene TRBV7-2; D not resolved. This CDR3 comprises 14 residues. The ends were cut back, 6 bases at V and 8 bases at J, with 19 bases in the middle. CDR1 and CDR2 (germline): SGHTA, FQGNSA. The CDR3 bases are TGTGCCAGCAGTCCTAACCGGGATTCATACGGCTACACCTTC. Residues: CASSPNRDSYGYTF.

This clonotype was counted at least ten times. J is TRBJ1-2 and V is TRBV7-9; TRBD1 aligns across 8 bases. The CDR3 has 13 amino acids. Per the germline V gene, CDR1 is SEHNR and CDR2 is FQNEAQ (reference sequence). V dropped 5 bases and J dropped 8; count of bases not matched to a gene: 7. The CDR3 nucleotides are TGTGCCAGCAGCGCACAGGGGGTATACGGCTACACCTTC. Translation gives CASSAQGVYGYTF.

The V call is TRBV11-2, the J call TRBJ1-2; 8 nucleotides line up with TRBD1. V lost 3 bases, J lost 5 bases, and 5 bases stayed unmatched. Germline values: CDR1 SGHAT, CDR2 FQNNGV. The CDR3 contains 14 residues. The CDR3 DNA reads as TGTGCCAGCAGCTTTGGTACAGGGGGTTATGGCTACACCTTC. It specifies CASSFGTGGYGYTF.

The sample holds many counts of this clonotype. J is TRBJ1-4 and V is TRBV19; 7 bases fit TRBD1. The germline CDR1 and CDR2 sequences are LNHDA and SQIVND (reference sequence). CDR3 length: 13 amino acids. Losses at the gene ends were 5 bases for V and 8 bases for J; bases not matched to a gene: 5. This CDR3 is CASSYRGGEKLFF. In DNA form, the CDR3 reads TGTGCCAGTAGTTACAGGGGAGGCGAAAAACTGTTTTTT. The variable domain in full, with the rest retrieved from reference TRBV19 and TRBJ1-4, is DGGITQSPKYLFRKEGQNVTLSCEQNLNHDAMYWYRQDPGQGLRLIYYSQIVNDFQKGDIAEGYSVSREKKESFPLTVTSAQKNPTAFYLCASSYRGGEKLFFGSGTQLSVL.

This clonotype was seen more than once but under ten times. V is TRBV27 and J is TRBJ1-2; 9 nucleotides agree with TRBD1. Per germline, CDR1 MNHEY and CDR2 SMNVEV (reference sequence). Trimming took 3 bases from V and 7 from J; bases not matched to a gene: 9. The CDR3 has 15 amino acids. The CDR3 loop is CASSLWGQGAGGYTF. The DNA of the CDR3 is TGTGCCAGCAGTTTGTGGGGACAGGGTGCCGGTGGCTACACCTTC.

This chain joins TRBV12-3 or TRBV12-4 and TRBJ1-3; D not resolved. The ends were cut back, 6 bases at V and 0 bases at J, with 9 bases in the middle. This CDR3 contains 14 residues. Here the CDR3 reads CASRLGLSGNTIYF. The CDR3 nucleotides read TGTGCCAGCAGACTGGGCCTCTCTGGAAACACCATATATTTT.

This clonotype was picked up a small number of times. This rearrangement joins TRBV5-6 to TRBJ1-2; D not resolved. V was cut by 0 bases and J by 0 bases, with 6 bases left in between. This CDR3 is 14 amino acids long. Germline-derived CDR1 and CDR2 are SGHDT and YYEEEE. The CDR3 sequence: CASSLGGSNYGYTF. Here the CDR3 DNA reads TGTGCCAGCAGCTTGGGAGGGTCTAACTATGGCTACACCTTC.

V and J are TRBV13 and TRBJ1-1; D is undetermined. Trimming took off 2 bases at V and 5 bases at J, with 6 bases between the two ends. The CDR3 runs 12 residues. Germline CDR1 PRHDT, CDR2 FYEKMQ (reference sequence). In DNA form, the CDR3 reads TGTGCCAGCAGCTTAAGGGCGACTGAAGCTTTCTTT. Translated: CASSLRATEAFF. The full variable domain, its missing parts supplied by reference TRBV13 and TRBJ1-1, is AAGVIQSPRHLIKEKRETATLKCYPIPRHDTVYWYQQGPGQDPQFLISFYEKMQSDKGSIPDRFSAQQFSDYHSELNMSSLELGDSALYFCASSLRATEAFFGQGTRLTVV.

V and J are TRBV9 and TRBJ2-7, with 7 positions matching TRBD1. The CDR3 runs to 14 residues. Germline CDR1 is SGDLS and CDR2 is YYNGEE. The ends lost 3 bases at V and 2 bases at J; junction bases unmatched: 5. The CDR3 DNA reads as TGTGCCAGCAGCGCTCAGGGGGTTCCCTACGAGCAGTACTTC. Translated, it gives CASSAQGVPYEQYF.

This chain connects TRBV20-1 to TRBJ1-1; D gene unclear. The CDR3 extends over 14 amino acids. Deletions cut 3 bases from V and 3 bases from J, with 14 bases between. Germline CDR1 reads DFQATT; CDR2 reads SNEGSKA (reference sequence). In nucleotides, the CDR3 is TGCAGTGCTAGTCGGGTGGGGTCGGACACTGAAGCTTTCTTT. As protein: CSASRVGSDTEAFF.

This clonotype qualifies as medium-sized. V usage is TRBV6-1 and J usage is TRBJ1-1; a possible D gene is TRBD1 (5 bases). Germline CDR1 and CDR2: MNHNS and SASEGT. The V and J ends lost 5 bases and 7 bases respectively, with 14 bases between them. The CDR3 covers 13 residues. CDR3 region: CASSSVHRNEAFF. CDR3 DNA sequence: TGTGCCAGCAGTAGTGTTCACAGGAATGAAGCTTTCTTT.

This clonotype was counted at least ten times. The CDR3 DNA sequence: TGTGCCATCAGTGCACGGAGAGATACGCAGTATTTT. This gives the protein CAISARRDTQYF. The chain combines TRBV10-3 with TRBJ2-3; D uncertain. The CDR3 runs 12 residues. V was clipped by 4 bases and J by 5 bases, with 7 bases between them. From germline, CDR1 is ENHRY and CDR2 SYGVKD.

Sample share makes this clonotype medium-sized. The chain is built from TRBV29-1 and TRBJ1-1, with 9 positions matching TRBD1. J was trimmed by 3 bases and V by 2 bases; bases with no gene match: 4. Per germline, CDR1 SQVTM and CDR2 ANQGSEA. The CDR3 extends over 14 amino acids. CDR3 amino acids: CSVENDRGDTEAFF. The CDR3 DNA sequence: TGCAGCGTTGAAAACGACAGGGGGGACACTGAAGCTTTCTTT.

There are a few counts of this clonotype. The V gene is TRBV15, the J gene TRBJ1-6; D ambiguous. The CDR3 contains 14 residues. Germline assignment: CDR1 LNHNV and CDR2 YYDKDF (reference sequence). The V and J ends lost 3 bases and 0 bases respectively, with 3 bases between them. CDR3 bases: TGTGCCACCAGCAGCGGCTCCTATAATTCACCCCTCCACTTT. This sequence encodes CATSSGSYNSPLHF.

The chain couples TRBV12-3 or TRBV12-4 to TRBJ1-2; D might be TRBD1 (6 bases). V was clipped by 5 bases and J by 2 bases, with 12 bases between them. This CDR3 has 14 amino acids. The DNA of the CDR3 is TGTGCCAGCAGTCCTACGACAGGAAACTATGGCTACACCTTC. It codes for CASSPTTGNYGYTF.

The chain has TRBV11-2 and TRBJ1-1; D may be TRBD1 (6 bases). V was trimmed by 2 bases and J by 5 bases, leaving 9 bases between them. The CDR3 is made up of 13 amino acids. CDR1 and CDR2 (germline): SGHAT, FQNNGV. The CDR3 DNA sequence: TGTGCCAGCAGCTTACAGGGGAGGACTGAAGCTTTCTTT. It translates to CASSLQGRTEAFF.

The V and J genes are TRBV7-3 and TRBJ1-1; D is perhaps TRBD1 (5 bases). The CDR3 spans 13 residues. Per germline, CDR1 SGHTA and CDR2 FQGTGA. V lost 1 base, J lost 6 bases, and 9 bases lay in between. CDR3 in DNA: TGTGCCAGCAGCTTAATGCAGGGCGCTGAAGCTTTCTTT. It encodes CASSLMQGAEAFF.